The 5 T cell receptor beta chains below come from one sample, sequenced in a study of tumor and adjacent non-tumor tissue in lung cancer. No cell sorting was done before RNA was extracted from the tissue. More than 3 cm separated this lung sample from the edge of the tumor. TCRbeta libraries were built with three rounds of nested PCR, modified from ARM-PCR. One entry per CDR3 protein, called by TCRdb with MiXCR from the multiplex PCR reads. Of 90,000 to 100,000 distinct CDR3 sequences in the sample, 80% were seen once. Material for sequencing was distant non-tumor lung tissue. These receptors all come from a man between 60 and 75 years old with small cell lung cancer.

Worth noting for this clonotype: No conserved phenylalanine or tryptophan is present at the end of the CDR3, so a read error is the likely explanation. The chain couples TRBV29-1 to TRBJ2-7; tentative D call: TRBD1 (6 bases). Germline CDR1 is SQVTM and CDR2 is ANQGSEA. The germline V and J ends were trimmed by 8 bases and 1 base, with 12 bases remaining between them. The CDR3 is made up of 12 amino acids. The CDR3 DNA sequence: TGCAGCACCCGGGACACGTCCTACGAGCAGTACATC. This sequence encodes CSTRDTSYEQYI.

As to this clonotype: At one end the junction does not follow the germline gene, possibly because of a read error. The chain uses TRBV11-3 and TRBJ2-1; the match to TRBD2 covers 7 bases. CDR3 length equals 17 residues. The germline V gene encodes CDR1 SGHNT and CDR2 YENEEA. This CDR3 is CASRSLGGGVSYNEHFF. CDR3 DNA: TGTGCCAGTAGGTCTCTAGGTGGGGGGGTGTCCTACAATGAGCACTTCTTC.

The J gene is TRBJ1-1, the V gene TRBV5-4, with D maybe TRBD1 (5 bases). CDR3 length: 15 amino acids. Germline V CDR1 and CDR2: SGHNT, YYREEE (reference sequence). With 3 bases removed from V and 1 base from J, the gap between germline ends came to 13 bases. This CDR3 reads CASSSPGLGNTEAFF. The CDR3, as DNA: TGTGCCAGCAGCTCCCCGGGACTGGGGAACACTGAAGCTTTCTTT.

At least ten counts were recorded for this clonotype. The V and J genes are TRBV20-1 and TRBJ2-1; no clear D gene. This CDR3 region has 13 residues. Germline V lookup: CDR1 DFQATT, CDR2 SNEGSKA (reference sequence). The V end was cut by 6 bases, the J end by 15 bases, with 24 bases between. The DNA for the CDR3 is TGCAGTGCCGACCCTAATCACTCTAGGTCACCGTTCTTC. It encodes CSADPNHSRSPFF.

On this clonotype itself: A read error may produce the germline difference seen at one junction end. The chain links TRBV12-3 or TRBV12-4 to TRBJ2-2, with a weak D call TRBD2 (5 bases). The CDR3 has 15 amino acids. CDR3 DNA: TGTGCCAGCTCCGGACTGCCCAAGAACACCGGGGAGCTATTTTTT. Translating gives CASSGLPKNTGELFF.